Below are 25 T cell receptor beta chains sequenced from a single sample in a study of CD8 T cells in Susac syndrome. The RNA, about 0.5 to 1 ug, was put through reverse transcription using random hexamers. TCRdb re-derived calls from the immunoSEQ multiplex PCR reads in MiXCR, one entry per CDR3 protein. The sample records hundreds of thousands of distinct CDR3 sequences, about 85% being singletons. Sequencing was done on a sample of CD8+ T cells from PBMCs. These receptors came from a human donor with multiple sclerosis.

This chain uses TRBV9 with TRBJ1-2, with TRBD1 identical over 7 bases. With 1 base clipped from V and 0 bases from J, the junction kept 6 bases outside the gene matches. This CDR3 comprises 16 residues. The germline CDR1 and CDR2 sequences are SGDLS and YYNGEE. CDR3 sequence (DNA): TGTGCCAGCAGCGTACCTCGGGACAGTCCTAACTATGGCTACACCTTC. Translating gives CASSVPRDSPNYGYTF.

The CDR3 spells CASSSETSVSGELFF. The DNA of the CDR3 is TGTGCCAGCAGTTCGGAGACTAGCGTTAGCGGGGAGCTGTTTTTT. The rearrangement joins TRBV28 to TRBJ2-2, with 8 positions matching TRBD2. V lost 4 bases and J lost 7; bases outside the gene matches: 8. CDR3 length equals 15 residues. Germline values: CDR1 MDHEN, CDR2 SYDVKM. The entire variable domain, with the rest obtained from reference TRBV28 and TRBJ2-2, is as follows: DVKVTQSSRYLVKRTGEKVFLECVQDMDHENMFWYRQDPGLGLRLIYFSYDVKMKEKGDIPEGYSVSREKKERFSLILESASTNQTSMYLCASSSETSVSGELFFGEGSRLTVL.

This clonotype was recorded once. V is TRBV28 and J is TRBJ1-1; D uncertain. V was clipped by 4 bases and J by 4 bases, with 13 bases between them. The CDR3 is made up of 14 amino acids. Looked up from germline, CDR1 is MDHEN and CDR2 is SYDVKM. This chain's CDR3 is CASSYPGFGTEAFF. The CDR3 nucleotides read TGTGCCAGCAGTTACCCGGGATTTGGCACTGAAGCTTTCTTT.

This sequence joins TRBV7-6 and TRBJ2-3, with 12 bases fitting TRBD2. V lost 5 bases to trimming and J lost 5 bases; unmatched junction nucleotides: 5. The CDR3 runs to 15 residues. CDR1 is SGHVS and CDR2 is FNYEAQ in the germline V gene. The CDR3 loop is CASSRLAGVEDTQYF. The CDR3 nucleotides read TGTGCCAGCAGCAGACTAGCGGGAGTAGAAGATACGCAGTATTTT.

This chain uses TRBV10-3 with TRBJ1-2; 7 nucleotides match TRBD1. Germline CDR1 and CDR2: ENHRY and SYGVKD. Germline trimming cut 7 bases from V and 5 bases from J; bases unmatched to any gene: 13. The CDR3 totals 15 residues. The chain's CDR3 is CAITGEARGDYGYTF. The CDR3 DNA follows: TGTGCCATCACCGGGGAGGCCAGGGGGGATTATGGCTACACCTTC.

V and J are TRBV4-2 and TRBJ2-3, with a tentative D call TRBD1 (6 bases). The CDR3 is made up of 16 amino acids. Between the trimmed V and J ends, which lost 1 base and 4 bases, there was a span of 15 bases. The germline CDR1 and CDR2 sequences are LGHNA and YNFKEQ. In DNA form, the CDR3 reads TGTGCCAGCAGCCAAGGGGGCCAGGGGATGTCAGATACGCAGTATTTT. Protein sequence: CASSQGGQGMSDTQYF.

This clonotype was counted only a few times. The chain employs TRBV4-1 and TRBJ2-5; 14 bases agree with TRBD2. Per the germline V gene, CDR1 is MGHRA and CDR2 is YSYEKL. This CDR3 is built from 16 residues. With V trimmed by 0 bases and J by 14 bases, 11 bases remained unmatched. The CDR3 loop is CASSQDPGGTSGGRYF. CDR3 sequence (DNA): TGCGCCAGCAGCCAAGATCCAGGGGGGACTAGCGGGGGCCGATACTTC.

The chain carries TRBV15 and TRBJ2-7; 8 bases fit TRBD2. This CDR3 is built from 17 residues. Germline trimming cut 1 base from V and 2 bases from J; bases unmatched to any gene: 10. Germline-derived CDR1 and CDR2 are LNHNV and YYDKDF (reference sequence). CDR3 bases: TGTGCCACCAGCAGAGGGGGGGCGGGAGGCCTCACCTACGAGCAGTACTTC. This sequence encodes CATSRGGAGGLTYEQYF.

The rearrangement joins TRBV9 to TRBJ2-1; 9 bases line up with TRBD2. Germline lookup yields CDR1 SGDLS and CDR2 YYNGEE. The CDR3 has 17 residues. After removal of 3 bases from V and 0 bases from J, the junction contained 7 bases not matched to a gene. The CDR3 here is CASSGGTSLDSYNEQFF. CDR3 sequence (DNA): TGTGCCAGCAGCGGGGGGACTAGCCTAGACTCCTACAATGAGCAGTTCTTC.

This clonotype was picked up a small number of times. The V gene is TRBV12-3 or TRBV12-4, the J gene TRBJ2-7; no clear D. The CDR3 length is 16 residues. Trimming shortened V by 6 bases and J by 2 bases, and 20 bases separated the two germline ends. The CDR3 sequence: CASSSNLGYATYEQYF. The CDR3 nucleotides read TGTGCCAGCAGCTCCAACCTCGGGTATGCGACCTACGAGCAGTACTTC.

The V gene is TRBV24-1, the J gene TRBJ2-1; TRBD2 matches at 14 bases. CDR1 and CDR2 (germline): KGHDR, SFDVKD. After removal of 4 bases from V and 3 bases from J, the junction contained 7 bases not matched to a gene. The CDR3 runs 18 residues. The CDR3 protein is CATSEPPGLAGGYNEQFF. CDR3 nucleotide sequence: TGTGCCACCAGTGAGCCACCTGGACTAGCGGGAGGCTACAATGAGCAGTTCTTC.

This clonotype is a singleton in its sample. This chain uses TRBV7-9 with TRBJ2-7, with D perhaps matching TRBD1 (6 bases). Germline CDR1 reads SEHNR; CDR2 reads FQNEAQ (reference sequence). The CDR3 has 13 residues. The V end was cut by 1 base, the J end by 4 bases, with 8 bases between. The CDR3: CASSLGQEYEQYF. For the CDR3, the DNA is TGTGCCAGCAGCTTAGGACAGGAATACGAGCAGTACTTC.

The CDR3 DNA is TGTGCCAGCAGCTTTCGGGGGGACAACACAGATACGCAGTATTTT. As protein: CASSFRGDNTDTQYF. The V and J genes are TRBV7-9 and TRBJ2-3; D possibly corresponds to TRBD2 (7 bases). V dropped 3 bases and J dropped 2 bases, with 12 bases sitting between them. This CDR3 is 15 amino acids long. In germline, CDR1 is SEHNR, CDR2 FQNEAQ (reference sequence).

J is TRBJ1-4 and V is TRBV12-3 or TRBV12-4, with unresolved D. The V and J ends lost 3 bases and 4 bases respectively, with 9 bases between them. The CDR3 sequence is 14 residues long. CDR3 loop: CASSLWRNNEKLFF. CDR3 in DNA: TGTGCCAGCAGTTTGTGGCGGAATAATGAAAAACTGTTTTTT.

This clonotype has just one count. The chain carries TRBV29-1 and TRBJ1-4; possible D gene TRBD1, 5 bases. V gave up 6 bases and J gave up 8 bases, with 13 bases separating them. The germline CDR1 and CDR2 sequences are SQVTM and ANQGSEA. The CDR3 length is 12 residues. CDR3 loop: CSVGGVGEKLFF. The CDR3 nucleotides read TGCAGCGTCGGGGGGGTAGGCGAAAAACTGTTTTTT.

This clonotype showed up just once. The J gene is TRBJ2-7, the V gene TRBV28; a possible D gene is TRBD1 (6 bases). V lost 6 bases to trimming and J lost 3 bases, with 15 bases between them. The length of the CDR3 is 14 residues. From germline, CDR1 is MDHEN and CDR2 SYDVKM. The CDR3 DNA sequence: TGTGCCAGCAGCACAGGGACGGCAGACTACGAGCAGTACTTC. Protein: CASSTGTADYEQYF. The entire variable domain, with the rest obtained from reference TRBV28 and TRBJ2-7, is as follows: DVKVTQSSRYLVKRTGEKVFLECVQDMDHENMFWYRQDPGLGLRLIYFSYDVKMKEKGDIPEGYSVSREKKERFSLILESASTNQTSMYLCASSTGTADYEQYFGPGTRLTVT.

The chain joins TRBV4-2 to TRBJ1-3; no clear D gene. V was clipped by 4 bases and J by 0 bases, with 10 bases between them. Germline loops: CDR1 LGHNA, CDR2 YNFKEQ. The CDR3 runs to 15 residues. The CDR3 reads CASSLPGYSGNTIYF. The CDR3 nucleotides are TGTGCCAGCAGCCTTCCCGGCTACTCTGGAAACACCATATATTTT.

The V call is TRBV28, the J call TRBJ2-7; possible D gene TRBD1, 5 bases. CDR3 size: 16 residues. Germline V CDR1 and CDR2: MDHEN, SYDVKM. V lost 8 bases, J lost 0 bases, and 20 bases lay in between. CDR3 nucleotides: TGTGCCAGCTCCGGGCTCGCCCGACAGAACTCCTACGAGCAGTACTTC. Translated: CASSGLARQNSYEQYF.

V gene TRBV3-1 combines with J gene TRBJ2-1; TRBD2 agrees at 9 bases. The CDR3 length is 15 residues. Germline CDR1 reads LGHDT; CDR2 reads YNNKEL (reference sequence). Unmatched junction bases numbered 3, after V lost 0 bases and J lost 6 bases. CDR3 region: CASSQEGTSSNEQFF. The CDR3 bases are TGTGCCAGCAGCCAAGAGGGGACTAGCAGCAATGAGCAGTTCTTC.

This sequence joins TRBV5-6 and TRBJ1-4, with 8 bases lining up with TRBD1. CDR3 length equals 15 residues. After removal of 4 bases from V and 4 bases from J, the junction contained 6 bases not matched to a gene. Germline CDR1 and CDR2: SGHDT and YYEEEE. The CDR3 is CASSVQGANNEKLFF. The CDR3 DNA is TGTGCCAGCAGCGTTCAGGGGGCAAATAATGAAAAACTGTTTTTT.

In this sample, this clonotype turned up a few times. V gene TRBV6-1 combines with J gene TRBJ2-1, with TRBD2 matching 10 bases. V was pared by 4 bases and J by 3 bases, with 6 bases of the junction left unmatched. CDR3 length equals 16 residues. Germline CDR1 is MNHNS and CDR2 is SASEGT. CDR3 sequence: CASSGGLAVVYNEQFF. The CDR3 DNA follows: TGTGCCAGCAGTGGCGGACTAGCGGTCGTCTACAATGAGCAGTTCTTC.

The V gene is TRBV30, the J gene TRBJ2-7; D gene ambiguous. The CDR3 spans 11 residues. The germline V gene encodes CDR1 GTSNPN and CDR2 SVGIG (reference sequence). V lost 6 bases to trimming and J lost 2 bases, with 8 bases between them. For the CDR3, the DNA is TGTGCCTGCGGGTCTCCCTACGAGCAGTACTTC. It is translated as CACGSPYEQYF. The full variable domain, with the rest looked up from reference TRBV30 and TRBJ2-7, is SQTIHQWPATLVQPVGSPLSLECTVEGTSNPNLYWYRQAAGRGLQLLFYSVGIGQISSEVPQNLSASRPQDRQFILSSKKLLLSDSGFYLCACGSPYEQYFGPGTRLTVT.

CDR3 coding DNA: TGTGCCAGCAGTTTAGTGGTCAGGGCTCTGAACTACGAGCAGTACTTC. It yields the protein CASSLVVRALNYEQYF. The rearrangement links TRBV12-3 or TRBV12-4 to TRBJ2-7; maybe TRBD1 (5 bases). V lost 1 base to trimming and J lost 3 bases, with 16 bases between them. This CDR3 is built from 16 residues.

The V and J genes are TRBV6-5 and TRBJ2-7, with 9 bases matching TRBD1. The germline V gene encodes CDR1 MNHEY and CDR2 SVGAGI. The CDR3 runs 14 residues. With V trimmed by 8 bases and J by 3 bases, 8 bases remained unmatched. The CDR3 here is CASGYRGRLYEQYF. In DNA form, the CDR3 reads TGTGCCAGCGGCTACAGGGGGCGTCTCTACGAGCAGTACTTC.

The rearrangement joins TRBV20-1 to TRBJ1-2; no firm D call. With 3 bases removed from V and 4 bases from J, the gap between germline ends came to 24 bases. Germline V gives CDR1 DFQATT, CDR2 SNEGSKA (reference sequence). The CDR3 loop spans 17 amino acids. CDR3 region: CSASREGALSRIYGYTF. For the CDR3, the DNA is TGCAGTGCTAGTCGGGAGGGAGCCCTCTCACGAATCTATGGCTACACCTTC.